The source of this TCR beta chain is a study of blood T cell repertoires in COVID-19. For the study at large: From T cells, B-cell-depleted T cells, or PBMCs came the material, which was cDNA or gDNA.

The Seattle patients joined while their infection was active and were tracked longitudinally afterward. Here immunoSEQ multiplex PCR was the method, and the copy in TCRdb shows in-frame clones only, minus some. The data hold about 350,000 clones, with approximately 89% observed a single time. Germline loops: CDR1 DFQATT, CDR2 SNEGSKA (reference sequence). CDR3 length: 13 amino acids. Trimming cost V 3 bases and J 3 bases, with 11 bases left between them. The chain has TRBV20-1 and TRBJ1-2; D might be TRBD1 (5 bases). The TCR comes from a woman aged 55-70 years with COVID-19, enrolled during active disease. Sequenced sample: peripheral blood. The CDR3 here is CSASAQAYYGYTF. Written as DNA, the CDR3 is TGCAGTGCTAGTGCACAGGCGTACTATGGCTACACCTTC.